This T cell receptor (beta chain) was documented in a study of CD8+CD57+ T cells in acquired aplastic anemia. Findings and caveats of the study: The number of CD8+ CDR3 sequences shared by patients and controls was around 30.

Turning to this clonotype: Its antigen is undetermined. Since the CDR3 does not end with the conserved phenylalanine or tryptophan, this likely comes from a read error. No DNA is shown, since the ends of the CDR3 on it are uncertain; the CDR3 is the one TCRdb lists.

TCR beta VDJ and CDR3 profiles were obtained from a genomic DNA template. TCRdb reanalysed the reads using MiXCR and keeps one entry per CDR3 protein. This repertoire shows hundreds of thousands of distinct CDR3 sequences, about 70% found once; its top ten account for approximately 3.9%. Germline assignment: CDR1 SGHTA and CDR2 FQGTGA. Ends included, the CDR3 has 13 residues. The sample comprised sorted CD4+, CD8+, or CD8+CD57+ T cells (not recorded which) from PBMCs. The chain carries TRBV7-3 and TRBJ1-2; the table's D call of TRBD1 was not tested on the DNA. This receptor was identified in a human donor in good health, serving as a control. CDR3 sequence: CASSFDPDRGYKY.